Following are 27 T cell receptor beta chains from one sample sequenced in a study of blood T cell repertoires in COVID-19. This table comes from immunoSEQ multiplex PCR, and its TCRdb copy is limited to in-frame clones, with some not included. This sample has about 210,000 clones, with roughly 85% found just once. Sequenced: peripheral blood. The receptors here all came from a woman between 35 and 50 years old with active or convalescent COVID-19.

DNA of the CDR3: TGCGCCAGTACTGGGAGCGCTGGAAACACCATATATTTT. Translation gives CASTGSAGNTIYF. The genes are TRBV10-2 and TRBJ1-3; D uncertain. V shed 9 bases and J shed 2 bases, with 11 bases lying between them. Germline-derived CDR1 and CDR2 are WSHSY and SAAADI. This CDR3 comprises 13 residues.

V usage is TRBV5-6 and J usage is TRBJ1-5; D unclear. V was cut by 0 bases and J by 7 bases, with 5 bases left in between. This CDR3 is 12 amino acids long. Germline V gene lookup returns CDR1 SGHDT and CDR2 YYEEEE. DNA of the CDR3: TGTGCCAGCAGCTTGGAGAGGCAGCCCCAGCATTTT. Translating it yields CASSLERQPQHF. Variable domain in full (rest from reference TRBV5-6 and TRBJ1-5): DAGVTQSPTHLIKTRGQQVTLRCSPKSGHDTVSWYQQALGQGPQFIFQYYEEEERQRGNFPDRFSGHQFPNYSSELNVNALLLGDSALYLCASSLERQPQHFGDGTRLSIL.

The chain recombines TRBV5-4 with TRBJ1-2, with 7 bases matching TRBD1. Germline V lookup: CDR1 SGHNT, CDR2 YYREEE (reference sequence). The CDR3 is made up of 15 amino acids. V lost 4 bases, J lost 0 bases, and 6 bases stayed unmatched. The CDR3 DNA follows: TGTGCCAGCAGCATCCGACAGGGTTCTAACTATGGCTACACCTTC. Its protein product is CASSIRQGSNYGYTF. Full variable domain (outside the CDR3, taken from reference TRBV5-4 and TRBJ1-2): ETGVTQSPTHLIKTRGQQVTLRCSSQSGHNTVSWYQQALGQGPQFIFQYYREEENGRGNFPPRFSGLQFPNYSSELNVNALELDDSALYLCASSIRQGSNYGYTFGSGTRLTVV.

This rearrangement joins TRBV5-1 to TRBJ1-6; TRBD1 might be the D (5 bases). This CDR3 has 16 residues. Germline V gene sequence: CDR1 SGHRS, CDR2 YFSETQ. V was clipped by 4 bases and J by 7 bases, with 18 bases between them. The CDR3 is CASSATGGAVNSPLHF. The CDR3 DNA reads as TGCGCCAGCAGCGCTACGGGCGGGGCTGTGAATTCACCCCTCCACTTT.

V gene TRBV11-2 combines with J gene TRBJ2-5, with a possible D match to TRBD2 (6 bases). Trimming left V 7 bases short and J 5 bases short, with 20 bases between. The CDR3 covers 15 residues. From germline, CDR1 is SGHAT and CDR2 FQNNGV. The CDR3 loop reads CASTPAGGKGETQYF. The CDR3 bases are TGTGCCAGCACCCCGGCTGGAGGGAAGGGGGAGACCCAGTACTTC.

The J gene is TRBJ1-3, the V gene TRBV18, with TRBD1 as a possible D gene (6 bases). V was trimmed by 5 bases and J by 0 bases, leaving 14 bases between them. The CDR3 loop spans 16 amino acids. CDR1 and CDR2 (germline): KGHSH, LQKENI. CDR3 sequence (DNA): TGTGCCAGCTCATCCTCGACAGGAGGCTCTGGAAACACCATATATTTT. Translation gives CASSSSTGGSGNTIYF.

The gene calls are TRBV5-1 and TRBJ2-1, with D possibly TRBD2 on 6 matching bases. The CDR3 is made up of 15 amino acids. V lost 0 bases, J lost 2 bases, and 9 bases lay in between. In germline, CDR1 is SGHRS, CDR2 YFSETQ. CDR3 DNA: TGCGCCAGCAGCTTGGGCGGGGTGGCCTACAATGAGCAGTTCTTC. As protein: CASSLGGVAYNEQFF.

The chain employs TRBV30 and TRBJ1-2; the D is unclear. Germline CDR1 is GTSNPN and CDR2 is SVGIG (reference sequence). The ends were cut back, 2 bases at V and 4 bases at J, with 14 bases in the middle. The CDR3 length is 14 residues. The chain's CDR3 is CAWSLSGLSYGYTF. Written as DNA, the CDR3 is TGTGCCTGGAGTTTATCCGGGTTAAGCTATGGCTACACCTTC.

The rearrangement joins TRBV4-2 to TRBJ1-4; possibly TRBD1 for D (6 bases). Germline CDR1 and CDR2: LGHNA and YNFKEQ. The CDR3 contains 13 residues. The V end lost 7 bases, the J end lost 8 bases, and 14 bases lay between the germline ends. CDR3 coding DNA: TGTGCCAGCAAGGGTACTCAGGGGGAAAAACTGTTTTTT. The encoded protein is CASKGTQGEKLFF.

The V and J genes are TRBV5-5 and TRBJ1-2; 7 bases line up with TRBD1. Germline V gene lookup returns CDR1 SGHKS and CDR2 YYEKEE (reference sequence). V trimming: 0 bases; J trimming: 4 bases; junction bases outside the gene matches: 3. The CDR3 is made up of 14 amino acids. This CDR3 reads CASSLVTGTYGYTF. CDR3 nucleotide sequence: TGTGCCAGCAGCTTGGTGACAGGGACCTATGGCTACACCTTC.

The CDR3 loop is CASSFGTSPDEQFF. The CDR3 DNA reads TGTGCCAGCAGTTTCGGGACTAGTCCCGATGAGCAGTTCTTC. The chain joins TRBV28 to TRBJ2-1; 8 bases agree with TRBD2. CDR1 MDHEN and CDR2 SYDVKM come from the germline V gene. There are 14 residues in the CDR3. V lost 3 bases, J lost 8 bases, and 6 bases stayed unmatched. Combining the CDR3 with reference TRBV28 and TRBJ2-1 gives the whole variable domain DVKVTQSSRYLVKRTGEKVFLECVQDMDHENMFWYRQDPGLGLRLIYFSYDVKMKEKGDIPEGYSVSREKKERFSLILESASTNQTSMYLCASSFGTSPDEQFFGPGTRLTVL.

The CDR3 loop is CASSRTQDRGSSEQYF. The CDR3 bases are TGTGCCAGCAGTCGAACCCAGGACAGGGGAAGTAGCGAGCAGTACTTC. This chain uses TRBV2 with TRBJ2-7, with 9 bases matching TRBD1. This CDR3 spans 16 amino acids. Per germline, CDR1 SNHLY and CDR2 FYNNEI. J was trimmed by 6 bases and V by 5 bases; bases with no gene match: 14.

The V and J genes are TRBV2 and TRBJ1-6, with 8 bases aligning to TRBD1. V shed 5 bases and J 8 bases; nucleotides not matched to a gene: 5. The CDR3 totals 14 residues. The germline V gene has CDR1 SNHLY and CDR2 FYNNEI. The CDR3 loop reads CASSRTGKDSPLHF. The CDR3 DNA follows: TGTGCCAGCAGTAGGACAGGGAAGGATTCACCCCTCCACTTT.

The chain is built from TRBV18 and TRBJ1-2; no reliable D call. Per the germline V gene, CDR1 is KGHSH and CDR2 is LQKENI. The V end lost 1 base, the J end lost 4 bases, and 13 bases lay between the germline ends. The CDR3 covers 15 residues. CDR3 nucleotide sequence: TGTGCCAGCTCACCACAAAGCGCAGAGATCTATGGCTACACCTTC. This codes for CASSPQSAEIYGYTF.

This chain uses TRBV10-3 with TRBJ2-3, with a tentative D call TRBD1 (6 bases). This CDR3 has 15 residues. The germline V and J ends were trimmed by 6 bases and 0 bases, with 13 bases remaining between them. The V gene's germline CDR1 is ENHRY and CDR2 SYGVKD. The chain's CDR3 is CAISSRTDSTDTQYF. Here the CDR3 DNA reads TGTGCCATCAGCTCGAGGACAGACAGCACAGATACGCAGTATTTT.

This chain joins TRBV19 and TRBJ2-2, with TRBD1 matching 8 bases. The junction had 8 bases not matched to a gene; V was cut back by 9 bases and J by 5 bases. Germline loops: CDR1 LNHDA, CDR2 SQIVND (reference sequence). The CDR3 sequence is 14 residues long. DNA for the CDR3: TGTGCCAGCACAGACAGGGGACGTACCGGGGAGCTGTTTTTT. This encodes CASTDRGRTGELFF. The variable domain in full, completed from reference TRBV19 and TRBJ2-2, reads DGGITQSPKYLFRKEGQNVTLSCEQNLNHDAMYWYRQDPGQGLRLIYYSQIVNDFQKGDIAEGYSVSREKKESFPLTVTSAQKNPTAFYLCASTDRGRTGELFFGEGSRLTVL.

The chain combines TRBV7-8 with TRBJ2-7; possibly TRBD1 for D (6 bases). This CDR3 is 14 amino acids long. From germline, CDR1 is SGHVS and CDR2 FQNEAQ. V was pared by 1 base and J by 2 bases, with 9 bases between. CDR3 amino acids: CASSLGTATYEQYF. In DNA, the CDR3 is TGTGCCAGCAGCTTAGGGACAGCCACCTACGAGCAGTACTTC.

The V gene is TRBV5-1, the J gene TRBJ1-1, with D perhaps matching TRBD1 (5 bases). Germline lookup yields CDR1 SGHRS and CDR2 YFSETQ. This CDR3 region has 15 residues. V gave up 4 bases and J gave up 1 base, with 14 bases separating them. The CDR3 coding sequence is TGCGCCAGCAGCCCTGTAGGACAACGGAACACTGAAGCTTTCTTT. Amino acid sequence: CASSPVGQRNTEAFF. The variable domain in full, with the rest retrieved from reference TRBV5-1 and TRBJ1-1, is KAGVTQTPRYLIKTRGQQVTLSCSPISGHRSVSWYQQTPGQGLQFLFEYFSETQRNKGNFPGRFSGRQFSNSRSEMNVSTLELGDSALYLCASSPVGQRNTEAFFGQGTRLTVV.

The J gene is TRBJ1-2, the V gene TRBV5-4, with D perhaps TRBD1 (6 bases). Trimming removed 6 bases from V and 9 bases from J, with 18 bases in between. Germline V gene lookup returns CDR1 SGHNT and CDR2 YYREEE (reference sequence). CDR3 size: 13 residues. The CDR3 sequence is CASNIQGPGSYTF. CDR3 sequence (DNA): TGTGCCAGCAACATTCAGGGGCCCGGCAGCTACACCTTC.

The genes are TRBV5-1 and TRBJ2-7; 7 nucleotides match TRBD1. This CDR3 is 13 amino acids long. CDR1 and CDR2 (germline): SGHRS, YFSETQ. V lost 3 bases to trimming and J lost 4 bases; unmatched junction nucleotides: 4. Here the CDR3 reads CASSWDSAYEQYF. CDR3 in DNA: TGCGCCAGCAGCTGGGACAGCGCATACGAGCAGTACTTC.

The CDR3 is CASSPPAGTGGHGELFF. The CDR3 bases are TGTGCCAGCTCACCACCGGCTGGGACAGGGGGCCACGGGGAGCTGTTTTTT. The genes are TRBV18 and TRBJ2-2; 12 bases fit TRBD1. The CDR3 loop spans 17 amino acids. CDR1 and CDR2 (germline): KGHSH, LQKENI. V was clipped by 0 bases and J by 7 bases; unmatched bases: 6.

This chain uses TRBV15 with TRBJ2-7; D possibly corresponds to TRBD2 (6 bases). The CDR3 extends over 16 amino acids. V lost 3 bases, J lost 0 bases, and 15 bases lay in between. CDR1 is LNHNV, CDR2 YYDKDF, per germline (reference sequence). The CDR3 DNA reads TGTGCCACCAGCAGGGGTACCGGGACTCTCTCCTACGAGCAGTACTTC. Translation gives CATSRGTGTLSYEQYF.

The chain recombines TRBV30 with TRBJ2-1; TRBD2 agrees at 8 bases. This CDR3 contains 15 residues. Germline V gene lookup returns CDR1 GTSNPN and CDR2 SVGIG (reference sequence). V trimming: 0 bases; J trimming: 8 bases; junction bases outside the gene matches: 9. The CDR3 sequence is CAWSVWASGRHEQFF. The CDR3 DNA follows: TGTGCCTGGAGTGTATGGGCTAGCGGGCGCCATGAGCAGTTCTTC.

The CDR3 region is CASSDHMGRGGDQPQHF. In DNA form, the CDR3 reads TGTGCCAGCAGCGATCATATGGGCAGGGGAGGGGATCAGCCCCAGCATTTT. This chain connects TRBV4-2 to TRBJ1-5; D may be TRBD1 (6 bases). The CDR3 has 17 residues. From germline, CDR1 is LGHNA and CDR2 YNFKEQ. The V end was cut by 5 bases, the J end by 5 bases, with 22 bases between.

The chain recombines TRBV7-9 with TRBJ2-2, with D tentatively TRBD2 (6 bases). CDR3 length: 15 amino acids. The germline gives CDR1 SEHNR, CDR2 FQNEAQ (reference sequence). V was clipped by 5 bases and J by 2 bases, with 12 bases between them. CDR3 amino acids: CASSPGTHNTGELFF. The CDR3 region has the DNA TGTGCCAGCAGCCCCGGGACTCATAACACCGGGGAGCTGTTTTTT.

V and J are TRBV5-4 and TRBJ2-7, with D hard to call. Germline lookup yields CDR1 SGHNT and CDR2 YYREEE (reference sequence). The V gene lost 0 bases and the J gene lost 0 bases, with 7 bases spanning the gap. The CDR3 loop spans 14 amino acids. CDR3 in amino acids: CASSLGTASYEQYF. DNA of the CDR3: TGTGCCAGCAGCTTGGGTACAGCCTCCTACGAGCAGTACTTC. Full variable domain (missing parts from reference TRBV5-4 and TRBJ2-7): ETGVTQSPTHLIKTRGQQVTLRCSSQSGHNTVSWYQQALGQGPQFIFQYYREEENGRGNFPPRFSGLQFPNYSSELNVNALELDDSALYLCASSLGTASYEQYFGPGTRLTVT.

The gene calls are TRBV7-9 and TRBJ2-2; D is possibly TRBD1 (5 bases). Looked up from germline, CDR1 is SEHNR and CDR2 is FQNEAQ (reference sequence). The CDR3 covers 15 residues. V was trimmed by 5 bases and J by 3 bases, leaving 13 bases between them. CDR3: CASSVGQIHTGELFF. CDR3 nucleotide sequence: TGTGCCAGCAGCGTCGGACAAATCCACACCGGGGAGCTGTTTTTT.